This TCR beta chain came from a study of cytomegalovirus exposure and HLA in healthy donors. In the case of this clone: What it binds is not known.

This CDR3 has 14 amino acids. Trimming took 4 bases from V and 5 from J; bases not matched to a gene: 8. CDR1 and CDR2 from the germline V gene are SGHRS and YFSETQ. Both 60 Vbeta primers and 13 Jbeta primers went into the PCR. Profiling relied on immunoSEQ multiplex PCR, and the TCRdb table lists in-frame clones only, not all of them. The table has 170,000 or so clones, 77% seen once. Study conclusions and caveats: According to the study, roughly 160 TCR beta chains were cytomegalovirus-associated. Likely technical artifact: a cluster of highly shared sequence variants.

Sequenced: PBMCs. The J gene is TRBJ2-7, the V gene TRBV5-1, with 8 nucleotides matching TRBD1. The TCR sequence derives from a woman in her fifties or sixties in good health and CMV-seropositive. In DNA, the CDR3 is TGCGCCAGCAGCCCCGGACAGGGTATTCACGAGCAGTACTTC. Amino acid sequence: CASSPGQGIHEQYF.